This TCR beta chain emerged from a study of blood T cells in healthy people across ages. Next came a second PCR, run for about 7 to 11 cycles, which used a sample-barcoded 5' primer along with a J-beta primer mix. In TCRdb, the 5' RACE reads were re-called with MiXCR into one record per CDR3 protein. The table has about 900,000 distinct CDR3 sequences, roughly 60% seen once. This clonotype was seen a few times. The CDR3 is made up of 15 amino acids. Germline CDR1 SQVTM, CDR2 ANQGSEA. The J segment lost 2 bases and the V segment lost 4 bases, leaving 8 bases of the junction unmatched. Source material: blood. The rearrangement uses TRBV29-1 and TRBJ2-7; TRBD1 agrees at 10 bases. The clonotype originates from a man aged 30-40 years in good health. CDR3 nucleotide sequence: TGCAGCGTTGGGTCCGGGACAGGGGTAACCTACGAGCAGTACTTC. It translates to CSVGSGTGVTYEQYF.